The clone carrying this TCR beta chain has a handful of counts. The data originate from a study of T cell changes during pregnancy in multiple sclerosis. V dropped 7 bases and J dropped 6 bases, with 10 bases sitting between them. The CDR3 is 11 amino acids. The germline gives CDR1 SEHNR, CDR2 FQNEAQ (reference sequence). The assay was immunoSEQ multiplex PCR, and TCRdb's table has in-frame clones only and misses some. The sample records 60,000 or so clones, roughly nine tenths being singletons. V and J are TRBV7-9 and TRBJ2-7; tentative D call: TRBD2 (6 bases). The sequences come from peripheral blood, collected in the first trimester of pregnancy. The TCR comes from a female donor with multiple sclerosis, enrolled in a pregnancy study. In nucleotides, the CDR3 is TGTGCCAGCACCTTGGGAGGCGAGCAGTACTTC. Translated, it gives CASTLGGEQYF.